Included here is one TCR beta chain sequence, with context. This sample is part of a study of blood T cell repertoires in COVID-19. Across the study: Sites in the United States, Italy and Spain provided acute and convalescent COVID-19 samples. T cells, B-cell-depleted T cells, or PBMCs supplied cDNA or gDNA.

The CDR3 covers 11 residues. V lost 2 bases and J lost 8, with 6 bases in between. CDR1 is MDHEN, CDR2 SYDVKM, per germline. Here immunoSEQ multiplex PCR was the method, and the copy in TCRdb shows in-frame clones only, minus some. Among a few hundred thousand clones listed, around 90% were seen once. The chain is built from TRBV28 and TRBJ1-2; D is ambiguous. Sample: peripheral blood. The source of this sequence is a woman between 55 and 75 years old with COVID-19, enrolled during active disease. The CDR3 DNA sequence: TGTGCCAGCAGTTTAATGGGCGGCTACACCTTC. It translates to CASSLMGGYTF.